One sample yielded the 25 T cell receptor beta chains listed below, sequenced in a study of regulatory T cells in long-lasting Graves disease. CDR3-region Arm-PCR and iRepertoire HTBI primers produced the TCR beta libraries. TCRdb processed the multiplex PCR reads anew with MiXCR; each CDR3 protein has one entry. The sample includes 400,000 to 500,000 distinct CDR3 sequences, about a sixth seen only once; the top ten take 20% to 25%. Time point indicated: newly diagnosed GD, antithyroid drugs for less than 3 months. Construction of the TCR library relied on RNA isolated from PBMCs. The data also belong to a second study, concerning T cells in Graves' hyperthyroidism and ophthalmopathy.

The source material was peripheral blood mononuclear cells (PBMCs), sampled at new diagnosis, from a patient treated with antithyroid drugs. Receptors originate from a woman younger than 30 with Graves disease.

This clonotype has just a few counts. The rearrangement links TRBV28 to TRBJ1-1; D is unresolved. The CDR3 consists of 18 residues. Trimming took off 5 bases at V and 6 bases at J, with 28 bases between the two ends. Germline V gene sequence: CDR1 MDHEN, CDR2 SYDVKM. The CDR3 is CASSHHRVFEPRTPEAFF. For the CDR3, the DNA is TGTGCCAGCAGTCACCACCGGGTATTCGAACCTCGCACCCCTGAAGCTTTCTTT.

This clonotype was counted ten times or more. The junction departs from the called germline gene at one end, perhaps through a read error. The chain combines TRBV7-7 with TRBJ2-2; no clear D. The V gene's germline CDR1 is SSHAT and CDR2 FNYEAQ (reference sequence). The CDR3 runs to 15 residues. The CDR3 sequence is CASSLGRADTGELFF. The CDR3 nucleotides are TGTGCTAGCAGCTTAGGGCGTGCGGACACCGGGGAGCTGTTTTTT.

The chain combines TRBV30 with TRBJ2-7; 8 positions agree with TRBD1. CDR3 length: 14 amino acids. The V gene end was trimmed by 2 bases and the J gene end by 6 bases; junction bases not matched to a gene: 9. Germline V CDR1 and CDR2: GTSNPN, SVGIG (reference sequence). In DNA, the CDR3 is TGTGCCTGGAGTCTCAGGACAGGGTTGATCGAGCAGTACTTC. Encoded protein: CAWSLRTGLIEQYF. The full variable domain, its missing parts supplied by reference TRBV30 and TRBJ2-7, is SQTIHQWPATLVQPVGSPLSLECTVEGTSNPNLYWYRQAAGRGLQLLFYSVGIGQISSEVPQNLSASRPQDRQFILSSKKLLLSDSGFYLCAWSLRTGLIEQYFGPGTRLTVT.

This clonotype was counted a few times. The CDR3 DNA follows: TGTGCCTGGAGTGTACCCCGCGGGGTTGTGGGATCCTCTAGCACAGATACGCAGTATTTT. This translates into CAWSVPRGVVGSSSTDTQYF. This rearrangement joins TRBV30 to TRBJ2-3; perhaps TRBD2 as D (6 bases). This CDR3 has 20 residues. The germline CDR1 and CDR2 sequences are GTSNPN and SVGIG (reference sequence). V was trimmed by 0 bases and J by 0 bases, leaving 25 bases between them.

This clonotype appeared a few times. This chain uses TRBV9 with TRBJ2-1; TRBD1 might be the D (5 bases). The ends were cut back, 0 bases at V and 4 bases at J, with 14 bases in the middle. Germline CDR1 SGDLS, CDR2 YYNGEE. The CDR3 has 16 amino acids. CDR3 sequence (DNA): TGTGCCAGCAGCGTAGGAGACAGTCGATTTTACAATGAGCAGTTCTTC. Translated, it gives CASSVGDSRFYNEQFF.

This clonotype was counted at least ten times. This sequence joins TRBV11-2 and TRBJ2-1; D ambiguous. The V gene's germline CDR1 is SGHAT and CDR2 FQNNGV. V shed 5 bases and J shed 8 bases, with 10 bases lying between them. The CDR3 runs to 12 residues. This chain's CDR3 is CASSPTTHEQFF. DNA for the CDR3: TGTGCCAGCAGCCCCACTACTCATGAGCAGTTCTTC.

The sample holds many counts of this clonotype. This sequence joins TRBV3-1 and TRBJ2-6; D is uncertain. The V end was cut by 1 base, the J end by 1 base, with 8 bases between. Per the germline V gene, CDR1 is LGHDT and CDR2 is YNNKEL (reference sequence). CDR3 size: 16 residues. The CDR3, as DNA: TGTGCCAGCAGCCAAGTCGGCAGATCTGGGGCCAACGTCCTGACTTTC. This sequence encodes CASSQVGRSGANVLTF.

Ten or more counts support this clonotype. The CDR3, as DNA: TGTGCCAGCAGTCCGATCGGGGGCTCATACGATGAGCAGTTCTTC. As protein: CASSPIGGSYDEQFF. This chain connects TRBV28 to TRBJ2-1; D is tentatively TRBD1 or TRBD2 (6 bases each). Germline V gene sequence: CDR1 MDHEN, CDR2 SYDVKM. V was cut by 5 bases and J by 8 bases, with 19 bases left in between. This CDR3 is 15 amino acids long.

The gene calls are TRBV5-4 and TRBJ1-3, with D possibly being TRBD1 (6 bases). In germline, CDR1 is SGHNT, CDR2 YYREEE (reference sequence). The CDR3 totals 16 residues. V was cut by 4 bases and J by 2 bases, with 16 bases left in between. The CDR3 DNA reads TGTGCCAGCAGCCCAGGTCAGGGGAGGACTGGAAACACCATATATTTT. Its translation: CASSPGQGRTGNTIYF.

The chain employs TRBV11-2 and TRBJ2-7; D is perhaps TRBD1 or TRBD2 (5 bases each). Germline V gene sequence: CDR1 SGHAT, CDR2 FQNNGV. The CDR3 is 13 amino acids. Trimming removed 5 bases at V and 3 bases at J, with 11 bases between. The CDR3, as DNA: TGTGCCAGCAGCAAACGGGACCTCTACGAGCAGTACTTC. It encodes CASSKRDLYEQYF.

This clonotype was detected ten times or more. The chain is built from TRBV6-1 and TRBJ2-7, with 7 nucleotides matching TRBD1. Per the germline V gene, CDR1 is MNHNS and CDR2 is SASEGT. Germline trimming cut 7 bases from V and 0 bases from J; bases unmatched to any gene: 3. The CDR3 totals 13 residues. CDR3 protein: CASNAGGSYEQYF. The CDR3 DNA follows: TGTGCCAGCAATGCAGGGGGCTCCTACGAGCAGTACTTC.

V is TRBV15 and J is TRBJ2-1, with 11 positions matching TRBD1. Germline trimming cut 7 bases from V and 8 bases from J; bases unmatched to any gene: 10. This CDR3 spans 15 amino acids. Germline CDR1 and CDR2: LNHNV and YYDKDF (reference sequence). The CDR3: CATTRPGQGDDEQFF. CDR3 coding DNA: TGTGCCACCACAAGGCCGGGACAGGGGGACGATGAGCAGTTCTTC.

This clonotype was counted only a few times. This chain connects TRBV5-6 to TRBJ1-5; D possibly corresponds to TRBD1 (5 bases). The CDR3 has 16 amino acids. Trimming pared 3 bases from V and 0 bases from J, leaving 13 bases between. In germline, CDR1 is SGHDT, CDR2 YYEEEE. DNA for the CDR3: TGTGCCAGCAGCTCGATGACGGGGGTTAGCAATCAGCCCCAGCATTTT. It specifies CASSSMTGVSNQPQHF.

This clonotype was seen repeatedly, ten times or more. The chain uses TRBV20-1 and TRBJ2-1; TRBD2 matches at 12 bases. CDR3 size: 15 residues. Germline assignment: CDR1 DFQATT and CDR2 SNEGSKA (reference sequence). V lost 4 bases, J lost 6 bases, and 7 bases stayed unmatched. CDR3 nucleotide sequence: TGCAGTGCTACACTAGCGGGAGGAGGGGGCAATGAGCAGTTCTTC. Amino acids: CSATLAGGGGNEQFF.

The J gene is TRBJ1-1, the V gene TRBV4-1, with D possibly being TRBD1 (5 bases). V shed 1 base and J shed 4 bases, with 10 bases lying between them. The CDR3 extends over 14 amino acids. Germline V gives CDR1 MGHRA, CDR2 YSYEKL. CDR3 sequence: CASSQVQGVTEAFF. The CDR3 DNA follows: TGCGCCAGCAGCCAAGTTCAGGGAGTCACTGAAGCTTTCTTT.

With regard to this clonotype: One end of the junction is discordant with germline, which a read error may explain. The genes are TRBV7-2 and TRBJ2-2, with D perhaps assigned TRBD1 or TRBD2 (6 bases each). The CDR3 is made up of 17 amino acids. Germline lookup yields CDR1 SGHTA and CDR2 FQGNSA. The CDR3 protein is CASSFVLGQPSDGGLFF. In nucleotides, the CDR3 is TGTGCCAGCAGCTTCGTACTAGGACAGCCGAGTGACGGGGGGCTGTTTTTT. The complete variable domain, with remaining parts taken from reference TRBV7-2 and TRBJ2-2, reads GAGVSQSPSNKVTEKGKDVELRCDPISGHTALYWYRQSLGQGLEFLIYFQGNSAPDKSGLPSDRFSAERTGGSVSTLTIQRTQQEDSAVYLCASSFVLGQPSDGGLFFGEGSRLTVL.

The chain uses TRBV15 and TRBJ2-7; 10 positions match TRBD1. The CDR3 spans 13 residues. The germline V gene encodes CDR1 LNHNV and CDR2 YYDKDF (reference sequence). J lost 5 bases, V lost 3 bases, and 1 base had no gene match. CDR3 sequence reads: CATSRDRGNEQYF. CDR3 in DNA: TGTGCCACCAGCAGGGACAGGGGGAACGAGCAGTACTTC.

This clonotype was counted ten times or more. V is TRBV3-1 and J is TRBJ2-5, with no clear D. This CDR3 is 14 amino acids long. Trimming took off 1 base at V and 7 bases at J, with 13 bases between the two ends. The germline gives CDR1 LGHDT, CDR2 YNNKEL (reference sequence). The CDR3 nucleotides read TGTGCCAGCAGCCAAGGTGGGATTGTAAGGACCCAGTACTTC. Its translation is CASSQGGIVRTQYF.

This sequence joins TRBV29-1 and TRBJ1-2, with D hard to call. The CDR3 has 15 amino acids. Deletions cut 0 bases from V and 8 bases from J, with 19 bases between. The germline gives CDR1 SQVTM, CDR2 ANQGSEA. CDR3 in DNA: TGCAGCGTTGAAGATCGGATGGATTACGGCGGGGGCTACACCTTC. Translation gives CSVEDRMDYGGGYTF.

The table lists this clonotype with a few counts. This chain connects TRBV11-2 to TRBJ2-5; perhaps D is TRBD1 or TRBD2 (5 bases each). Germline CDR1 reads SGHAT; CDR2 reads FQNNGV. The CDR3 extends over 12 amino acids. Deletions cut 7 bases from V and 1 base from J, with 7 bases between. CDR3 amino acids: CASTGAQETQYF. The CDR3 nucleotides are TGTGCCAGCACCGGGGCCCAAGAGACCCAGTACTTC.

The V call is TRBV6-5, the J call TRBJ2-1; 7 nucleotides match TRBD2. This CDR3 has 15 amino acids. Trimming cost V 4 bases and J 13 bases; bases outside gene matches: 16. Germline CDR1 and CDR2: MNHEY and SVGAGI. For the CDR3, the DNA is TGTGCCAGCAGTTTTACGGGAGGCGGTCAAGAGACCCAGTTCTTC. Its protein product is CASSFTGGGQETQFF.

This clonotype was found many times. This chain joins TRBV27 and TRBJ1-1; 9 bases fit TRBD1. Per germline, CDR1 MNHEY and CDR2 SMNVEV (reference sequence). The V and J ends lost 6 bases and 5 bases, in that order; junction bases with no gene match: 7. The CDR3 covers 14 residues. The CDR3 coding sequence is TGTGCCAGCAGCCCCGGACAGGGGAGGACTGAAGCTTTCTTT. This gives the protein CASSPGQGRTEAFF.

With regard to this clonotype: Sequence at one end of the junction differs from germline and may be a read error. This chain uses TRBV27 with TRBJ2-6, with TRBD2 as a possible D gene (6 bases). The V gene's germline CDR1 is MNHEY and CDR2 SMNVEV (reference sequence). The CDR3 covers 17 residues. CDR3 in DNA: TGTGCCACCAGTGATCCGCCCCCGGGGGCTGGGGCCAACGTCCTGACTTTC. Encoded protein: CATSDPPPGAGANVLTF.

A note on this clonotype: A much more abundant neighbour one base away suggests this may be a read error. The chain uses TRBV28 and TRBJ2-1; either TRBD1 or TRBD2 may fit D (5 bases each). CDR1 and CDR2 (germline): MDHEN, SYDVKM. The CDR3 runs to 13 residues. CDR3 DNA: TGTGCCACTTGTCCGGGACGGAACAATGAGCAGCTCTTC. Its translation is CATCPGRNNEQLF.

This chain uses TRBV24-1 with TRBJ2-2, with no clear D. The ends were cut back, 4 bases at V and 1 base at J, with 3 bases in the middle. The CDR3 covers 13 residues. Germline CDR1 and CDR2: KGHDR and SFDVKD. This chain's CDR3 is CATSDQNTGELFF. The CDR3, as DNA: TGTGCCACCAGTGACCAGAACACCGGGGAGCTGTTTTTT.